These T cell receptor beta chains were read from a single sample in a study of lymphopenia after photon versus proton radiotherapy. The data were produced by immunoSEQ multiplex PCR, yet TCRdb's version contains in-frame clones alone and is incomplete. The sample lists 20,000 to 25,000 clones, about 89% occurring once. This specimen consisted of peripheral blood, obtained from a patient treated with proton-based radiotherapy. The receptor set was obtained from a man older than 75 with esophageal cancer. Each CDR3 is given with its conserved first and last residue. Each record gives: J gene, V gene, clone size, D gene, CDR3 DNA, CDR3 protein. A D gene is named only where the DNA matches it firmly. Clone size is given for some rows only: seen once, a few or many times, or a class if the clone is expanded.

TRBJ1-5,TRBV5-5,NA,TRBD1,TGTGCCAGCAGCCGGACAGGCGGAGGGGATCAGCCCCAGCATTTT,CASSRTGGGDQPQHF
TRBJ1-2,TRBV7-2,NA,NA,TGTGCCAGCAGTTCAGGGTCTTTTTACTATGGCTACACCTTC,CASSSGSFYYGYTF
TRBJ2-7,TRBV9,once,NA,TGTGCCAGCAGCGTAGGGGCCAGCTCCTACGAGCAGTACTTC,CASSVGASSYEQYF
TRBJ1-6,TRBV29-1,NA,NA,TGCAGCGTTGAAGATCCGCCTGGTTCACCCCTCCACTTT,CSVEDPPGSPLHF
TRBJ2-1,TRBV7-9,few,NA,TGTGCCAGCAGCTCGAGCGGACCGGGGGACAATGAGCAGTTCTTC,CASSSSGPGDNEQFF
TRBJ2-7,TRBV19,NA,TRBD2,TGTGCCAGTGGTTATTCTAGCGGGCCCTACGAGCAGTACTTC,CASGYSSGPYEQYF
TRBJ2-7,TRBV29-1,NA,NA,TGCAGCGTTGAAGATGAGGACGGCACCTACGAGCAGTACTTC,CSVEDEDGTYEQYF
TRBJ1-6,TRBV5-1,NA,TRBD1,TGCGCCAGCAGTCCGACCCTCGGACAGGGTCATTCACCCCTCCACTTT,CASSPTLGQGHSPLHF
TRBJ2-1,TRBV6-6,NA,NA,TGTGCCAGCAGTTACTCCCAGCGGGAGCAGTTCTTC,CASSYSQREQFF
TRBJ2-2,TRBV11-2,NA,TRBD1,TGTGCCAGCAGCTCCAGACCGACAGGGGTTGGCACCGGGGAGCTGTTTTTT,CASSSRPTGVGTGELFF
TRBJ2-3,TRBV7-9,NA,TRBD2,TGTGCCAGCAGGGCGGGACTAGCGGGGCCGATCACAGATACGCAGTATTTT,CASRAGLAGPITDTQYF
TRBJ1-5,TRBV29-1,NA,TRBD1,TGCAGCGTTGGAGACAGGGGCAATCAGCCCCAGCATTTT,CSVGDRGNQPQHF
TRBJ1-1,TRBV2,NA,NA,TGTGCCAGCAGCTCGGGGAACACTGAAGCTTTCTTT,CASSSGNTEAFF
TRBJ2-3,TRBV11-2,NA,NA,TGTGCCAGCAGCTCTGGACGGCTGACTAGCACAGATACGCAGTATTTT,CASSSGRLTSTDTQYF
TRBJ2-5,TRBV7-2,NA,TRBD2,TGTGCCAGCAGCTTAGCGCAATCGGGGGGAGAAGAGACCCAGTACTTC,CASSLAQSGGEETQYF
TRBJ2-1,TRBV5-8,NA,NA,TGTGCCAGCAGCTTGCAGTTGGGGTACAATGAGCAGTTCTTC,CASSLQLGYNEQFF
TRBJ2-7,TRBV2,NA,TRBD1,TGTGCCAGCAGTGAAACCCGGGACAGGGGCTGGAGCGAGCAGTACTTC,CASSETRDRGWSEQYF
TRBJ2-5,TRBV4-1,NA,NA,TGCGCCAGCAGCCCCCAGGGGCAAGAGACCCAGTACTTC,CASSPQGQETQYF
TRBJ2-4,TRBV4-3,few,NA,TGCGCCAGCAGCCAAGATTATGCAACTTCCAAAAACATTCAGTACTTC,CASSQDYATSKNIQYF
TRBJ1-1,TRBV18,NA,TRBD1,TGTGCCAGCTCACCCCGGACAGGGTACACTGAAGCTTTCTTT,CASSPRTGYTEAFF
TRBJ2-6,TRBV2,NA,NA,TGTGCCAGTAGCCCCTCCTCTGGGGCCAACGTCCTGACTTTC,CASSPSSGANVLTF
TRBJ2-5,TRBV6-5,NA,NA,TGTGCCAGCAGTTACGGGATTGGGGGATCCCAAGAGACCCAGTACTTC,CASSYGIGGSQETQYF
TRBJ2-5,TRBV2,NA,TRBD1,TGTGCCAGCCGGGACAGGGGAGGAGGAGAGACCCAGTACTTC,CASRDRGGGETQYF
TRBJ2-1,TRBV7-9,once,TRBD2,TGTGCCACCTTGGGACTAGGGGCTGAGCAGTTCTTC,CATLGLGAEQFF
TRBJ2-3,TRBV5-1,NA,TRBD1,TGCGCCAGCAGCAAGACAGGGGGCGAGGATACGCAGTATTTT,CASSKTGGEDTQYF
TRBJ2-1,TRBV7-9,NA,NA,TGTGCCAGCAGCTTAGTCCCCTCCGGGGCTAATGAGCAGTTCTTC,CASSLVPSGANEQFF
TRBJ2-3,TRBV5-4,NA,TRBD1,TGTGCCAGCAGCCGAGGGGGACAGTACGCAGATACGCAGTATTTT,CASSRGGQYADTQYF
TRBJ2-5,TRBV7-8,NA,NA,TGTGCCAGCAGCTTAGTACCAAAAGCGGGGACCCAGTACTTC,CASSLVPKAGTQYF
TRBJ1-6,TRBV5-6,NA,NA,TGTGCCAGCAGCCATGAAGCGGGGATGGCTTCACCCCTCCACTTT,CASSHEAGMASPLHF
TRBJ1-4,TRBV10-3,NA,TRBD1,TGTGCCATCAGCGGCAGAGGACAGGGTTCGGGTGAAAAACTGTTTTTT,CAISGRGQGSGEKLFF
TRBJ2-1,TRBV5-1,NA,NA,TGCGCCAGCATCCTGGACAGCTTCAGCGGCAATGAGCAGTTCTTC,CASILDSFSGNEQFF
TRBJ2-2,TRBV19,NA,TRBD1,TGTGCCAGTACTCCGAGACAGGGGGCGTCGGGGGAGCTGTTTTTT,CASTPRQGASGELFF
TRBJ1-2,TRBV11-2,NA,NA,TGTGCCAGCAGCTTTTTCAGGGGAGGGCGGTTGGGCTATGGCTACACCTTC,CASSFFRGGRLGYGYTF
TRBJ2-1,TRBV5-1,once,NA,TGCGCCAGCAGCTTAGGGGACGCCGGATACAATGAGCAGTTCTTC,CASSLGDAGYNEQFF
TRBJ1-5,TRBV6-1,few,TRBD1,TGTGCCAGCACCAAAGGGGACAGCCAGAATCAGCCCCAGCATTTT,CASTKGDSQNQPQHF
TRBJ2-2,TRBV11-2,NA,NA,TGTGCCAGCAGCCCCCGGCGGTTCCCGTTTCTGGAGCTGTTTTTT,CASSPRRFPFLELFF
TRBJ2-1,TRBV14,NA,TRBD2,TGTGCCAGCAGCCGCTACGGGGGGTACAATGAGCAGTTCTTC,CASSRYGGYNEQFF
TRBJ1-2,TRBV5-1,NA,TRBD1,TGCGCCAGCAGCTTGTGGACAGGAACTAACTATGGCTACACCTTC,CASSLWTGTNYGYTF
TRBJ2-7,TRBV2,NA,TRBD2,TGTGCCAGCAGTGAAGGCCGACTAGCGTCGAGAGAAACCTCCTACGAGCAGTACTTC,CASSEGRLASRETSYEQYF
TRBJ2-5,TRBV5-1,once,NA,TGCGCCAGCAGCCTCAACAGGGCCCAAGAGACCCAGTACTTC,CASSLNRAQETQYF
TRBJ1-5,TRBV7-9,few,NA,TGTGCCAGCAGAAAGTCCGGGGGTGATCAGCCCCAGCATTTT,CASRKSGGDQPQHF